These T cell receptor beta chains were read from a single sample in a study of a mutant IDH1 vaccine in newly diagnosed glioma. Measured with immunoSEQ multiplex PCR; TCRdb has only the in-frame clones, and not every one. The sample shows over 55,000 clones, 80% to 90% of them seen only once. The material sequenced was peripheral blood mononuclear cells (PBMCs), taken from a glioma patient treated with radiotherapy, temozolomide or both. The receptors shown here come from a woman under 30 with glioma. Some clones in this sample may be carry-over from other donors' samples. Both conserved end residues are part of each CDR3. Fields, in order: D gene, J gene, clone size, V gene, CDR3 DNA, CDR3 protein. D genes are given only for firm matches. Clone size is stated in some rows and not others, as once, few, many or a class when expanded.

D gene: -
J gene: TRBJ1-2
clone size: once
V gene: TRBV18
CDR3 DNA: TGTGCCAGCTCACGTTCACAGAACTATGGCTACACCTTC
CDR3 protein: CASSRSQNYGYTF

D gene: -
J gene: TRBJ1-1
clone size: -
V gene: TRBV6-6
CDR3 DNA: TGTGCCAGCAGTTATACACACATGAACACTGAAGCTTTCTTT
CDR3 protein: CASSYTHMNTEAFF

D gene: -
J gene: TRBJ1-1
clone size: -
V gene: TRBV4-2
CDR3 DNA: TGTGCCAGCAGCCAGGAAGATACAGGGAACGTGAACACTGAAGCTTTCTTT
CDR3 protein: CASSQEDTGNVNTEAFF

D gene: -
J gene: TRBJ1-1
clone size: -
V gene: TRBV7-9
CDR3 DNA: TGTGCCAGCAGCCCGGGGACCACAGTTGAAGCTTTCTTT
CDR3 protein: CASSPGTTVEAFF

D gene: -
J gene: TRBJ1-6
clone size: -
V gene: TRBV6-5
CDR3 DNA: TGTGCCAGCAGTTCCCGGCGCCCGATGGGGTCACCCCTCCACTTT
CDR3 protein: CASSSRRPMGSPLHF

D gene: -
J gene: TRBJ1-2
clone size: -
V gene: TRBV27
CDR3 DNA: TGTGCCAGCACCTCCCCAGGGAATAACTATGGCTACACCTTC
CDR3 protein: CASTSPGNNYGYTF

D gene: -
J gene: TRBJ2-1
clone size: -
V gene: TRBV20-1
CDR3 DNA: TGCAGTGCTAGTACGGGGATGGCGCAGTTCTTC
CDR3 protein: CSASTGMAQFF

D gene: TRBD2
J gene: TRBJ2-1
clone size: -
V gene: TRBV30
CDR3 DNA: TGTGCCTGGAGTGTAGGGCGGGAGGTCTATGGGGAGCAGTTCTTC
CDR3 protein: CAWSVGREVYGEQFF

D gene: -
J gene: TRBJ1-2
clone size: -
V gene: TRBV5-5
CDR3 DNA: TGTGCCAGCAGCCCTATGGGGGCCCTGGGGGACTATGGCTACACCTTC
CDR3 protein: CASSPMGALGDYGYTF

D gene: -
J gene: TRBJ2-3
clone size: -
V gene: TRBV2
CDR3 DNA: TGTGCCAGCAGACTAGCATTACCAGATACGCAGTATTTT
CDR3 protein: CASRLALPDTQYF

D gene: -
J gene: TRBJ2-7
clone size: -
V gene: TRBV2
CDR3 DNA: TGTGCCATGAACCGGGACGGGGGCGGGAAGCAGTACTTC
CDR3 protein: CAMNRDGGGKQYF

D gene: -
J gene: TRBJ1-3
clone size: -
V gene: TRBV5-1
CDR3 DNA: TGCGCCTCTCGGGGGAACTCGGTTGAAAACACCATATATTTT
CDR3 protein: CASRGNSVENTIYF

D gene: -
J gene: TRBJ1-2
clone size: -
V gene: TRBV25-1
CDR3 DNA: TGTGCCAGCAGTGAAACCGGGACCTCCTATGGCTACACCTTC
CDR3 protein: CASSETGTSYGYTF

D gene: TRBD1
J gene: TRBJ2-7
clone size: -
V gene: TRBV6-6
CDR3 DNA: TGTGCCAGCAGTTACTCGGCAGGGGGATCCTACGAGCAGTACTTC
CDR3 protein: CASSYSAGGSYEQYF

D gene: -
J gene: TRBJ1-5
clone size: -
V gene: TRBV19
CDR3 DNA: TGTGCCAGTACCCCCCAGGCATCGACAAATCAGCCCCAGCATTTT
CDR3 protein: CASTPQASTNQPQHF

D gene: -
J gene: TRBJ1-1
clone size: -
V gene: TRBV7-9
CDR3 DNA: TGTGCCAGCAGCTTAGCGGTAGGACAGCTTGAAGCTTTCTTT
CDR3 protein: CASSLAVGQLEAFF

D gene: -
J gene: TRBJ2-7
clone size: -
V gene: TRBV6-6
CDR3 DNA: TGTGCCAGCAGTGAGCGAGGGGTCTACGAGCAGTACTTC
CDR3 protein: CASSERGVYEQYF

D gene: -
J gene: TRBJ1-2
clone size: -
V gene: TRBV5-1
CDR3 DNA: TGCGCCAGCAGCTTAGACAGCCTCTATGGCTACACCTTC
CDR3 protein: CASSLDSLYGYTF

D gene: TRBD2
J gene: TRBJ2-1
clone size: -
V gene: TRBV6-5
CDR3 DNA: TGTGCCAGCAGTCCCACTAGCGTCGGGACTGAGCAGTTCTTC
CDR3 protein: CASSPTSVGTEQFF

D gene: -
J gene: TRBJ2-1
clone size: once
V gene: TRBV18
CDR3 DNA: TGTGCCAGCTCACCACCGGTTTGGGACCATAACTACAATGAGCAGTTCTTC
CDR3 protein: CASSPPVWDHNYNEQFF

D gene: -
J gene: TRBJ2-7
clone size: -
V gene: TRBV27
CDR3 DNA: TGTGCCAGCAGTTTTAGCGCGAGCTCCTACGAGCAGTACTTC
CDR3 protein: CASSFSASSYEQYF

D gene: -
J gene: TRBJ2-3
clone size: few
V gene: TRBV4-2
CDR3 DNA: TGTGCCAGCAGCGAAGTCCCCCAGGGAGCCTCAGATACGCAGTATTTT
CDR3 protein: CASSEVPQGASDTQYF

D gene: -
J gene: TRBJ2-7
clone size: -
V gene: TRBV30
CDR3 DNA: TGTGCCTGGAGTCTTCTCCACGAGCAGTACTTC
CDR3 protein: CAWSLLHEQYF

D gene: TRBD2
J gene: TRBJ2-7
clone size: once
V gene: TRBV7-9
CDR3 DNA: TGTGCCAGCAGCTTAGCGGGGGGGAACCACGAGCAGTACTTC
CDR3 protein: CASSLAGGNHEQYF

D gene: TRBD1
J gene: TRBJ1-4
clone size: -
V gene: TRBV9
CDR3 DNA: TGTGCCAGCAGCGTGTTAGGGGGCGCTGAAAAACTGTTTTTT
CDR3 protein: CASSVLGGAEKLFF

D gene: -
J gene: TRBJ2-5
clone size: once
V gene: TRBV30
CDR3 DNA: TGTGCCTGGAAGCGCGGGTACCAAGAGACCCAGTACTTC
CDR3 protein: CAWKRGYQETQYF

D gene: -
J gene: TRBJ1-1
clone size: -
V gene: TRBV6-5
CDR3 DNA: TGTGCCAGCAGTTACCGCAGTAGGCGGGATGAAGCTTTCTTT
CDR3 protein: CASSYRSRRDEAFF

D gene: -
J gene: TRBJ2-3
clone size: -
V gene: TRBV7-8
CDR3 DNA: TGTGCCAGCAGCTTAGGGTTCTGGGATACGCAGTATTTT
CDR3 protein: CASSLGFWDTQYF

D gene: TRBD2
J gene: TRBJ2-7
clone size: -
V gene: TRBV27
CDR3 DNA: TGTGCCAGCAGTTTCGGACTAGCGGGGGGCACCTACGAGCAGTACTTC
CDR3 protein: CASSFGLAGGTYEQYF

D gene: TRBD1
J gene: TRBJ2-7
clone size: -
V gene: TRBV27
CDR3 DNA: TGTGCCAGCAGTTTTGGACAGGGGGAGGTGTACTTC
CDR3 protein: CASSFGQGEVYF

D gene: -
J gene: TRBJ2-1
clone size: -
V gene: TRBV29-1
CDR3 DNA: TGCAGCCCCTACGGACCCCCGCAGTACAATGAGCAGTTCTTC
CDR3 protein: CSPYGPPQYNEQFF

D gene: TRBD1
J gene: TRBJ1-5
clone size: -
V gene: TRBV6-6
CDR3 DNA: TGTGCCAGCAGTTACGGGACAGCTTATAGCAATCAGCCCCAGCATTTT
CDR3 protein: CASSYGTAYSNQPQHF

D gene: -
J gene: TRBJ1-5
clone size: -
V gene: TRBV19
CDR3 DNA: TGTGCCAGTAGTATCATCAGGGAGGGCAATCAGCCCCAGCATTTT
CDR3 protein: CASSIIREGNQPQHF

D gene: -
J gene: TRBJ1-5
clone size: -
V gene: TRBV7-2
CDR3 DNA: TGTGCCAGCAGCTTAGCGCTCGGGGGGAATCAGCCCCAGCATTTT
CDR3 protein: CASSLALGGNQPQHF

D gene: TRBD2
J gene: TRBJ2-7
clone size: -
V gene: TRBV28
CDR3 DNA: TGTGCCAGCAGCCCGGGAGGCGGGGGGTTCCGAGACTACTACGAGCAGTACTTC
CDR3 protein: CASSPGGGGFRDYYEQYF

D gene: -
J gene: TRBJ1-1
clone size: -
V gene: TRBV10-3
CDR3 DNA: TGTGCCATCAGTGAGTCGGCCCAAGAAGCTTTCTTT
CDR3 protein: CAISESAQEAFF

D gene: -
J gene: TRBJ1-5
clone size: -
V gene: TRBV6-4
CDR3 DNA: TGTGCCAGCAGTGTCGAGTCTATGTCGCCCCAGCATTTT
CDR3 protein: CASSVESMSPQHF

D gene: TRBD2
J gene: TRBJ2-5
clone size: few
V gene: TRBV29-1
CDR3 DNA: TGCAGCGTTGCGGCTAGCGGAAAAGAGACCCAGTACTTC
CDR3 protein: CSVAASGKETQYF

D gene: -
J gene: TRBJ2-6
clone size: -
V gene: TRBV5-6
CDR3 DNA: TGTGCCAGCAGCCCAACTGGGGCCAACGTCCTGACTTTC
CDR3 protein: CASSPTGANVLTF

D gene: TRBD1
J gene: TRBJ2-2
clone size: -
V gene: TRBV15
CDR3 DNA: TGTGCCACCAGCAGAAATAGGGACAGGGGGCCGACCGGGGAGCTGTTTTTT
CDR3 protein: CATSRNRDRGPTGELFF

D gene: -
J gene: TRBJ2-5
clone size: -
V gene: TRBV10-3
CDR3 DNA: TGTGCCACCCTTCATAACAGGCAAGAGACCCAGTACTTC
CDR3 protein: CATLHNRQETQYF

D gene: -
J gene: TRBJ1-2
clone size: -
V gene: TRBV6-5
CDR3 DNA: TGTGCCAGCAGTTACTCCCGAGGGGGTGGCTACACCTTC
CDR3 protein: CASSYSRGGGYTF

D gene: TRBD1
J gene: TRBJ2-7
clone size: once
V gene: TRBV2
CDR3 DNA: TGTGCCGTTTCCCCGGACAGGGAGGTCCCCGAGCAGTACTTC
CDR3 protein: CAVSPDREVPEQYF

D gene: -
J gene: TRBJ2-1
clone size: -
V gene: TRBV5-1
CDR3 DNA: TGCGCCAGCAGCTTGGGACTTCTTACTGAGCAGTTCTTC
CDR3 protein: CASSLGLLTEQFF

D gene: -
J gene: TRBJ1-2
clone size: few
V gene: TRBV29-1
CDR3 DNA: TGCAGCGTTGTATCGCGGGCTTACGGCTACACCTTC
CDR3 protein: CSVVSRAYGYTF

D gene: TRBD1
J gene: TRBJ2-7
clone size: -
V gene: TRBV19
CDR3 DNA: TGTGCCAGTAGTACCTTGGACAGGGGCTACGAGCAGTACTTC
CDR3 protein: CASSTLDRGYEQYF

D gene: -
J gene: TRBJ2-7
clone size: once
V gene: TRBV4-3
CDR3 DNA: TGCGCCAGCAGCCAAGATCACCCAGGTACCTACGAGCAGTACTTC
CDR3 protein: CASSQDHPGTYEQYF

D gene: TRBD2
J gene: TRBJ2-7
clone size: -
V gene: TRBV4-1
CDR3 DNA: TGCGCCAGCAGCCGCACCGGGACTAGCGGTTACGAGCAGTACTTC
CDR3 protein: CASSRTGTSGYEQYF

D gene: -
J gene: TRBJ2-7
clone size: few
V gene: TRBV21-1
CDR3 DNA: TGTGCCAGCAGCAAGGGACTAGCGGGGGCTGAGCACGAGCAGTACTTC
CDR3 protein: CASSKGLAGAEHEQYF

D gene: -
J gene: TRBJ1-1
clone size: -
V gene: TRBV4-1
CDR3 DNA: TGCGCCAGCAGCGTCCGCAGGGACGACACTGAAGCTTTCTTT
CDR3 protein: CASSVRRDDTEAFF

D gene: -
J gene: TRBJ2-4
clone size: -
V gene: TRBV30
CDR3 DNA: TGTGCCTGGAGTGTCGGGGCCCTAGCCAAAAACATTCAGTACTTC
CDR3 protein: CAWSVGALAKNIQYF

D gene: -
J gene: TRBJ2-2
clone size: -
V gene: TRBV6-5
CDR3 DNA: TGTGCCAGCAGATATGGACAGTTCACCGGGGAGCTGTTTTTT
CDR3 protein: CASRYGQFTGELFF

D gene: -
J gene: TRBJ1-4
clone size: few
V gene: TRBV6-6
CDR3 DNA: TGTGCCAGCAGCCCCGACAGGCCCCTACCCCTGTTTTTT
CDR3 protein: CASSPDRPLPLFF

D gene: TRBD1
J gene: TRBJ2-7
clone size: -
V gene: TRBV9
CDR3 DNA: TGTGCCAGCAGCCTCGGACAGGGCAGGGTAAGCGAGCAGTACTTC
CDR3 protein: CASSLGQGRVSEQYF

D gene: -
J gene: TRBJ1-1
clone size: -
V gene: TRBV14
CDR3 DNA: TGTGCCAGCAGCCACCCCGGGACAAATTGGGGAGTGACTGAAGCTTTCTTT
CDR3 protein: CASSHPGTNWGVTEAFF

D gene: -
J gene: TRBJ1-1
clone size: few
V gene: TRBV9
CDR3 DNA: TGTGCCAGTTCAGGGGTGGGTTCGGCTGAAGCTTTCTTT
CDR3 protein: CASSGVGSAEAFF